This T cell receptor beta chain was identified during a study of blood T cells in healthy people across ages. PCR was performed a second time for roughly 7 to 12 cycles using a sample-barcoded 5' primer and a J-beta primer mix. TCRdb re-analysed the 5' RACE reads in MiXCR, keeping a single row per CDR3 protein. The data contain 600,000 or so distinct CDR3 sequences, roughly 48% of them seen just once; the ten biggest clones take up 20% to 25%. Looked up from germline, CDR1 is SGHRS and CDR2 is YFSETQ. V lost 2 bases and J 3 bases, leaving 8 bases between the germline ends. This CDR3 has 13 residues. This sequence joins TRBV5-1 and TRBJ2-5, with unresolved D. The receptor comes from a man older than 75 in good health. The sample comprised blood. The CDR3 DNA is TGCGCCAGCAGCTTTAATCCGGAAGAGACCCAGTACTTC. It yields the protein CASSFNPEETQYF. Supplemented by reference TRBV5-1 and TRBJ2-5, the full variable domain reads KAGVTQTPRYLIKTRGQQVTLSCSPISGHRSVSWYQQTPGQGLQFLFEYFSETQRNKGNFPGRFSGRQFSNSRSEMNVSTLELGDSALYLCASSFNPEETQYFGPGTRLLVL.